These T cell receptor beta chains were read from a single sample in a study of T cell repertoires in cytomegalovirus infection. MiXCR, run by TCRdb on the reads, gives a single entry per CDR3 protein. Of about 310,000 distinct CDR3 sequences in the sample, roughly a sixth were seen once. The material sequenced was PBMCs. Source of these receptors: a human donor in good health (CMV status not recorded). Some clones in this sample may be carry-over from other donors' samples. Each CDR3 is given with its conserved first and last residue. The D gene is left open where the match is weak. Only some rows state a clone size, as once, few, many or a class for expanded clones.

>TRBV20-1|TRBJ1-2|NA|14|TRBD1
CSAIPARGSYGYTF
TGCAGTGCTATCCCCGCCAGGGGGAGCTATGGCTACACCTTC
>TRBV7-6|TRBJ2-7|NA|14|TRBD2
CASSPTSGDYEQYF
TGTGCCAGCAGCCCAACTAGCGGGGACTACGAGCAGTACTTC
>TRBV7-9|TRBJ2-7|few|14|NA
CASSSPGRPYEQYF
TGTGCCAGCAGCTCCCCAGGGAGGCCCTACGAGCAGTACTTC
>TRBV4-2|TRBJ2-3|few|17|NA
CASSQDPSSTSTDTQYF
TGTGCCAGCAGCCAAGATCCGTCTAGCACTAGCACAGATACGCAGTATTTT
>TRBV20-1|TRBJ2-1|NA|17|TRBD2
CSASRASGGSSYNEQFF
TGCAGTGCTAGTAGGGCTAGCGGGGGGTCCTCCTACAATGAGCAGTTCTTC
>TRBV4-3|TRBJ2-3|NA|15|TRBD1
CASSQTGGDTDTRYF
TGCGCCAGCAGCCAGACAGGGGGGGACACAGATACGCGGTATTTT
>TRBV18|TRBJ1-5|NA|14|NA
CASSPEELNQPQHF
TGTGCCAGCTCACCTGAAGAACTGAATCAGCCCCAGCATTTT
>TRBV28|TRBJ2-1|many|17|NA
CASSLGGSGTSTHEQFF
TGTGCCAGCAGTTTAGGAGGTTCCGGGACTTCCACTCATGAGCAGTTCTTC
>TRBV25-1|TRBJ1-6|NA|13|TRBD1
CASRGQGNSPLHF
TGTGCCAGCAGGGGACAGGGCAATTCACCCCTCCACTTT
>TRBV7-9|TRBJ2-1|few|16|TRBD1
CASSLASGGRGDEQFF
TGTGCCAGCAGCTTAGCGTCAGGGGGCCGGGGCGATGAGCAGTTCTTC
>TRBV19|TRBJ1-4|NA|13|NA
CASRGSTNEKLFF
TGTGCCAGTAGGGGTTCAACTAATGAAAAACTGTTTTTT
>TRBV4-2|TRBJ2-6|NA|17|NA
CASSQEEIAAGANVLTF
TGTGCCAGCAGCCAGGAGGAAATAGCGGCCGGGGCCAACGTCCTGACTTTC
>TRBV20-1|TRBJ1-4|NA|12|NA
CSAPDVNEKLFF
TGCAGTGCCCCGGATGTCAATGAAAAACTGTTTTTT
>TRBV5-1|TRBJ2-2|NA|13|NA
CASSSGTTGELFF
TGCGCCAGCAGCTCGGGTACCACCGGGGAGCTGTTTTTT
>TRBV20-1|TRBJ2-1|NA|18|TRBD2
CSASTSGGGLSSYNEQFF
TGCAGTGCTTCAACTAGCGGGGGGGGCTTGAGCTCCTACAATGAGCAGTTCTTC
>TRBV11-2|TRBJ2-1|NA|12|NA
CASSLSGREQFF
TGTGCCAGCAGCTTATCGGGCAGGGAGCAGTTCTTC
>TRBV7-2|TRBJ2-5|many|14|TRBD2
CASSLLAGQETQYF
TGTGCCAGCAGCTTACTAGCGGGCCAGGAGACCCAGTACTTC
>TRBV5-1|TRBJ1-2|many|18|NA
CASSPDSLRASSNYGYTF
TGCGCCAGCAGCCCTGACAGCCTTCGAGCCTCATCTAACTATGGCTACACCTTC
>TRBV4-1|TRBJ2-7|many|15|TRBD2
CASSQVGTSNYEQYF
TGCGCCAGCAGCCAAGTAGGGACTAGTAACTACGAGCAGTACTTC
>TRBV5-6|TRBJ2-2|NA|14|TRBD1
CASSYGQGTGELFF
TGTGCCAGCAGCTACGGACAGGGGACCGGGGAGCTGTTTTTT
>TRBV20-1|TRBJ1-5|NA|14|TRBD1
CSATDRAGDQPQHF
TGCAGTGCTACGGACAGGGCAGGGGATCAGCCCCAGCATTTT
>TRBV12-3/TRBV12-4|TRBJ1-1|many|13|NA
CASTLETNTEAFF
TGTGCCAGCACTCTGGAGACCAACACTGAAGCTTTCTTT
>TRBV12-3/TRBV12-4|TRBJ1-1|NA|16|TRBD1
CASRDIGKGAYTEAFF
TGTGCCAGCAGAGACATTGGGAAGGGGGCCTACACTGAAGCTTTCTTT
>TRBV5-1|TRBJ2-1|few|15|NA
CASSLTSSSYNEQFF
TGCGCCAGCAGCTTGACATCTAGCTCCTACAATGAGCAGTTCTTC
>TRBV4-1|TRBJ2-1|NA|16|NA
CASSQDRAGQYNEQFF
TGCGCCAGCAGCCAAGACCGCGCGGGGCAGTACAATGAGCAGTTCTTC
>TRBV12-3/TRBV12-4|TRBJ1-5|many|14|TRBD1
CASRTGDVYQPQHF
TGTGCCAGCAGGACAGGGGACGTTTATCAGCCCCAGCATTTT
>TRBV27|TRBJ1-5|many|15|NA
CASSGDSGFNQPQHF
TGTGCCAGCAGCGGGGACTCAGGATTTAATCAGCCCCAGCATTTT
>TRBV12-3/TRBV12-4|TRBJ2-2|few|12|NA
CASSRNWGELFF
TGTGCCAGCAGCCGGAATTGGGGGGAGCTGTTTTTT
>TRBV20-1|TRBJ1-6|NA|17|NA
CSANRKRSASRDSPLHF
TGCAGTGCCAATAGGAAACGGAGCGCCTCGCGGGATTCACCCCTCCACTTT
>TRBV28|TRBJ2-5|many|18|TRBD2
CASSFNLAGASDQETQYF
TGTGCCAGCAGTTTCAACCTAGCGGGGGCCTCCGACCAAGAGACCCAGTACTTC
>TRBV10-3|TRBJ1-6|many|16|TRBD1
CAISPGTGFGGSPLHF
TGTGCCATCAGCCCCGGGACAGGGTTTGGTGGTTCACCCCTCCACTTT
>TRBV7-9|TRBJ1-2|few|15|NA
CASSPTPQRMSGYTF
TGTGCCAGCAGCCCAACCCCCCAGAGGATGAGCGGCTACACCTTC
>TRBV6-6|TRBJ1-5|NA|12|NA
CASRQTNQPQHF
TGTGCCAGCCGGCAGACCAATCAGCCCCAGCATTTT
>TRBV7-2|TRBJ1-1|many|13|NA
CASSPMWGSEAFF
TGTGCCAGCAGCCCGATGTGGGGAAGTGAAGCTTTCTTT
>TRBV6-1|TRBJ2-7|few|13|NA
CASSWEQAYEQYF
TGTGCCAGCAGCTGGGAGCAGGCCTACGAGCAGTACTTC
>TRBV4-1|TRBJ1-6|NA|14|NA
CASSQDGRNSPLHF
TGCGCCAGCAGCCAAGATGGGAGAAATTCACCCCTCCACTTT
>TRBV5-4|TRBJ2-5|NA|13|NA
CASSLSWEETQYF
TGTGCCAGCAGCTTGTCCTGGGAAGAGACCCAGTACTTC
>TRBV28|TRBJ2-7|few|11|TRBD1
CASSTDRGPYF
TGTGCCAGCAGTACCGACAGGGGGCCTTACTTC
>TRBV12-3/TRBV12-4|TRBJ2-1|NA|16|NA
CASSLVGPSSYNEQFF
TGTGCCAGCAGTTTAGTAGGGCCGAGCTCCTACAATGAGCAGTTCTTC
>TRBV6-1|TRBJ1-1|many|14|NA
CASSESRGGTEAFF
TGTGCCAGCAGTGAGTCTCGTGGGGGGACTGAAGCTTTCTTT
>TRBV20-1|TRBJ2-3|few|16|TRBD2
CSVGGGGFTGTDTQYF
TGCAGTGTTGGCGGGGGGGGTTTTACCGGCACAGATACGCAGTATTTT
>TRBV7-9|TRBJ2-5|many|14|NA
CASSYRALMETQYF
TGTGCCAGCAGCTACAGGGCCTTGATGGAGACCCAGTACTTC
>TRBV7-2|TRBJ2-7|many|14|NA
CASSLGRQVFEQYF
TGTGCCAGCAGCTTAGGGCGCCAGGTCTTCGAGCAGTACTTC
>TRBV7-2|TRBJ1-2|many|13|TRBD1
CASSEDRGYGYTF
TGTGCCAGCAGCGAGGACAGGGGGTATGGCTACACCTTC
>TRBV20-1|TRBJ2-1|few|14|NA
CSARETGRSSEQFF
TGCAGTGCTAGAGAGACGGGGAGGAGTAGTGAGCAGTTCTTC
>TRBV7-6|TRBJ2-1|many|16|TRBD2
CASSSASGGNYNEQFF
TGTGCCAGCAGCTCTGCTTCCGGGGGGAACTACAATGAGCAGTTCTTC
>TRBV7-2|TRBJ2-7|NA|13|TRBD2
CASSWGTSYEQYF
TGTGCCAGCAGCTGGGGGACTAGCTACGAGCAGTACTTC
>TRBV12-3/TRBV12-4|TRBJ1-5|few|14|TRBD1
CASRTGARSQPQHF
TGTGCCAGCAGAACAGGGGCACGAAGTCAGCCCCAGCATTTT
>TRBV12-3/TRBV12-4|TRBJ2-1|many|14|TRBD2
CASSQSGGLIEQFF
TGTGCCAGCAGTCAAAGCGGGGGGTTGATTGAGCAGTTCTTC
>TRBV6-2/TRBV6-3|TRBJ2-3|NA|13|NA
CASRRDKTDTQYF
TGTGCCAGCAGACGGGACAAGACAGATACGCAGTATTTT
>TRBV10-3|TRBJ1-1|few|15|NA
CAISELTGPNTEAFF
TGTGCCATCAGTGAGTTAACGGGGCCGAACACTGAAGCTTTCTTT
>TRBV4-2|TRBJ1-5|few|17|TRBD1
CASSHGDREASNQPQHF
TGTGCCAGCAGCCATGGGGACAGGGAGGCGAGCAATCAGCCCCAGCATTTT
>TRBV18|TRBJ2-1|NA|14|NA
CASSGGDWTNEQFF
TGTGCCAGCTCAGGTGGGGACTGGACGAATGAGCAGTTCTTC